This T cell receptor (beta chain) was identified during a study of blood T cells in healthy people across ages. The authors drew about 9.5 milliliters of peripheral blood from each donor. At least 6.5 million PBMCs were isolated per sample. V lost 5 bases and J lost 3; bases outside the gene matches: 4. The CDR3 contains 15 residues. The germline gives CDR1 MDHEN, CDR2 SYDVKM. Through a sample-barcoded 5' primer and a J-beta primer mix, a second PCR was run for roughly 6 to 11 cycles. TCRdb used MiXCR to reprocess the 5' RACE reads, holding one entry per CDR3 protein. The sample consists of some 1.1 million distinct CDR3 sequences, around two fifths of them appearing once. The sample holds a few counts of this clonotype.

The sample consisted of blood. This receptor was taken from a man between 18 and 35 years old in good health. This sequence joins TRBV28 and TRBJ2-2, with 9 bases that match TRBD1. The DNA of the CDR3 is TGTGCCAGCAGTACCCGGGACAGGGACACCGGGGAGCTGTTTTTT. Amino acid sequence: CASSTRDRDTGELFF.